This T cell receptor (beta chain) was recorded in a study of T cell repertoires in cytomegalovirus infection. The wider study: Public signatures in TCR beta pointed to CMV infection and matching HLA type. Broader study findings: HLA-C-restricted, CMV-specific TCR beta clonotypes were dominant ex vivo. Identification of carriers of CMV plus the relevant HLA was performed using cumulative public TCR beta family frequency.

Concerning this clonotype: What it binds is unknown.

TCRdb re-derived calls from the reads in MiXCR, one entry per CDR3 protein. Of under 350,000 distinct CDR3 sequences in the sample, more than 9% were seen once. The length of the CDR3 is 15 residues. V was clipped by 6 bases and J by 9 bases; unmatched bases: 12. The chain couples TRBV12-3 or TRBV12-4 to TRBJ2-1; TRBD1 aligns across 9 bases. Input material: PBMCs. The TCR originated in a human donor in good health (CMV status not recorded). Some clones in this sample may be carry-over from other donors' samples. This CDR3 is CASSRRQGVSSEQFF. The DNA of the CDR3 is TGTGCCAGCAGCCGAAGACAGGGGGTTTCGAGTGAGCAGTTCTTC.